This T cell receptor beta chain appears in the sequencing data of a study of blood T cell repertoires in COVID-19. Study-wide context: The study drew acute and convalescent COVID-19 samples from the United States, Italy and Spain. The cDNA or gDNA used as material had been derived from T cells, B-cell-depleted T cells, or PBMCs.

The CDR3 covers 18 residues. V shed 1 base and J 3 bases; nucleotides not matched to a gene: 8. Per germline, CDR1 SGHDN and CDR2 FVKESK. Authors' methods: Amplified reference gene primers provided the basis for estimating nucleated cell counts. Here immunoSEQ multiplex PCR was the method, and the copy in TCRdb shows in-frame clones only, minus some. That table furnishes V, J and clone size, whereas the DNA furnished D and trimming. This table holds over 300,000 clones, approximately 82% found once. Sequenced material: peripheral blood. The rearrangement uses TRBV14 and TRBJ2-3; 12 nucleotides match TRBD2. The clonotype was recovered from a woman between 45 and 65 years old with acute or convalescent COVID-19. The CDR3 sequence: CASSQGLLAGGTTDTQYF. Written as DNA, the CDR3 is TGTGCCAGCAGCCAAGGTCTTCTAGCGGGGGGGACGACAGATACGCAGTATTTT. Drawing the rest from reference TRBV14 and TRBJ2-3, the complete variable domain is EAGVTQFPSHSVIEKGQTVTLRCDPISGHDNLYWYRRVMGKEIKFLLHFVKESKQDESGMPNNRFLAERTGGTYSTLKVQPAELEDSGVYFCASSQGLLAGGTTDTQYFGPGTRLTVL.